Shown below are 10 T cell receptor beta chains from a single sample sequenced in a study of cytomegalovirus exposure and HLA in healthy donors. Vbeta (60) and Jbeta (13) primers were used in the PCR. Sequencing was performed with immunoSEQ multiplex PCR; in TCRdb, only in-frame clones are kept and a portion is missing. The sample records roughly 250,000 clones, about 80% being singletons. Sequences were obtained from PBMCs. These receptors came from a girl aged 2 to 10 in good health and CMV-seronegative.

The chain carries TRBV2 and TRBJ1-2, with D possibly TRBD1 on 5 matching bases. Germline CDR1 SNHLY, CDR2 FYNNEI. Trimming took 4 bases from V and 8 from J, leaving 14 bases between them. CDR3 size: 13 residues. The CDR3 sequence is CASSAGSGLGYTF. CDR3 bases: TGTGCCAGCAGTGCCGGTTCAGGGTTGGGCTACACCTTC.

The chain employs TRBV27 and TRBJ1-5, with D hard to call. From germline, CDR1 is MNHEY and CDR2 SMNVEV (reference sequence). Deletions cut 8 bases from V and 1 base from J, with 12 bases between. The CDR3 is 14 residues long. CDR3: CASSRGRSNQPQHF. In nucleotides, the CDR3 is TGTGCCAGCTCACGCGGGCGGAGCAATCAGCCCCAGCATTTT.

The chain is built from TRBV5-1 and TRBJ2-1; weak D call: TRBD2 (5 bases). Trimming shortened V by 5 bases and J by 2 bases, and 14 bases separated the two germline ends. The V gene's germline CDR1 is SGHRS and CDR2 YFSETQ. This CDR3 contains 15 residues. The CDR3 region is CASSPTRRTYNEQFF. CDR3 in DNA: TGCGCCAGCAGTCCGACCAGGAGGACCTACAATGAGCAGTTCTTC.

The chain employs TRBV9 and TRBJ2-2; perhaps TRBD2 as D (5 bases). There are 13 residues in the CDR3. The germline gives CDR1 SGDLS, CDR2 YYNGEE. The ends were cut back, 6 bases at V and 1 base at J, with 7 bases in the middle. CDR3 coding DNA: TGTGCCAGCAAACTAGAGAACACCGGGGAGCTGTTTTTT. It translates to CASKLENTGELFF. The entire variable domain, with the rest obtained from reference TRBV9 and TRBJ2-2, is as follows: DSGVTQTPKHLITATGQRVTLRCSPRSGDLSVYWYQQSLDQGLQFLIQYYNGEERAKGNILERFSAQQFPDLHSELNLSSLELGDSALYFCASKLENTGELFFGEGSRLTVL.

This clone has more than one count but fewer than ten. This chain connects TRBV5-5 to TRBJ2-7; D ambiguous. The CDR3 has 12 amino acids. V was shortened by 0 bases and J by 3 bases, with 4 bases between the two germline ends. Germline assignment: CDR1 SGHKS and CDR2 YYEKEE (reference sequence). The CDR3 DNA follows: TGTGCCAGCAGCTTGGCGTTCTACGAGCAGTACTTC. Protein: CASSLAFYEQYF.

This sequence joins TRBV5-1 and TRBJ1-2; a possible D gene is TRBD1 (5 bases). Trimming cost V 7 bases and J 0 bases, with 10 bases left between them. The CDR3 covers 13 residues. Germline V gene data show CDR1 as SGHRS and CDR2 as YFSETQ. CDR3 amino acids: CASRTGANYGYTF. The CDR3 DNA follows: TGCGCCAGCCGAACAGGCGCTAACTATGGCTACACCTTC.

This chain joins TRBV7-9 and TRBJ2-3; a possible D gene is TRBD2 (6 bases). V shed 1 base and J shed 5 bases, with 16 bases lying between them. CDR1 and CDR2 from the germline V gene are SEHNR and FQNEAQ (reference sequence). The length of the CDR3 is 16 residues. CDR3 amino acids: CASSLGGWRAGDTQYF. CDR3 DNA sequence: TGTGCCAGCAGCTTAGGGGGATGGAGGGCAGGAGATACGCAGTATTTT.

This chain connects TRBV29-1 to TRBJ2-5; D not certain. V gave up 0 bases and J gave up 0 bases, with 5 bases separating them. The length of the CDR3 is 13 residues. The V gene's germline CDR1 is SQVTM and CDR2 ANQGSEA. The CDR3 DNA is TGCAGCGTTGAAGATTACAACCAAGAGACCCAGTACTTC. As protein: CSVEDYNQETQYF.

V gene TRBV30 combines with J gene TRBJ2-1, with 13 bases fitting TRBD2. This CDR3 region has 16 residues. J lost 7 bases, V lost 2 bases, and 8 bases had no gene match. The germline V gene encodes CDR1 GTSNPN and CDR2 SVGIG (reference sequence). CDR3: CAWSLPGLAGVNEQFF. The DNA of the CDR3 is TGTGCCTGGAGTCTTCCCGGACTAGCGGGAGTAAATGAGCAGTTCTTC.

This clone was counted once. The chain employs TRBV7-9 and TRBJ2-3, with D perhaps matching TRBD2 (5 bases). The V gene lost 4 bases and the J gene lost 3 bases, with 14 bases spanning the gap. This CDR3 has 15 amino acids. Per the germline V gene, CDR1 is SEHNR and CDR2 is FQNEAQ (reference sequence). The CDR3 DNA follows: TGTGCCAGCAGCTCACTTCGGGGTTCGACAGATACGCAGTATTTT. Translation gives CASSSLRGSTDTQYF. The variable domain in full, completed from reference TRBV7-9 and TRBJ2-3, reads DTGVSQNPRHKITKRGQNVTFRCDPISEHNRLYWYRQTLGQGPEFLTYFQNEAQLEKSRLLSDRFSAERPKGSFSTLEIQRTEQGDSAMYLCASSSLRGSTDTQYFGPGTRLTVL.